This TCR beta chain was sequenced for a study of esophageal squamous cell carcinoma under preoperative chemotherapy (dated by TCRdb to between 2017 and 2018). Study-wide context: TCR repertoires were profiled in both peripheral blood T cells and tumor-infiltrating lymphocytes. A handful of patients with primary esophageal squamous cell carcinoma made up the cohort. Repertoires from samples taken before paclitaxel-nedaplatin therapy were compared with repertoires from samples taken after paclitaxel-nedaplatin therapy. The study assessed how paclitaxel-nedaplatin chemotherapy affected T-cell receptor repertoires in patients with esophageal squamous cell carcinoma. The research as a whole found: Paclitaxel-nedaplatin therapy induced immediate and substantial clonotype frequency changes, with contraction more likely among abundant clones than amplification. Post-treatment tumor-infiltrating lymphocytes appeared partly derived from peripheral T cells migrating into the tumor, not solely from local clonal changes. A significant increase in TCR diversity was observed in peripheral T cells after chemotherapy, whereas no such increase was observed in tumor-infiltrating lymphocytes. The cohort was small, with only a handful of patients with esophageal squamous cell carcinoma analyzed.

The time point tag for this specimen amounts to: before preoperative PTX-NDP chemotherapy. Before surgery, patients were given paclitaxel-nedaplatin as preoperative chemotherapy. Library preparation used PCR. The run used a HiSeq X Ten. TCR repertoires were characterized by high-throughput sequencing. In TCRdb, the public reads were trimmed at Q25 with fastp and aligned with MiXCR, with productive beta chains retained. Each record represents a unique CDR3 protein, reported with the most common genes and DNA among its rows. The sample yields some 16,000 distinct CDR3 sequences; around three fifths were counted once. 45% to 55% of the sample belongs to the ten largest clones. Comment on this clonotype: Its binding antigen is unknown. One end of the junction fails to match germline, which may point to a read error.

The CDR3 contains 14 residues, cysteine and phenylalanine counted. Only the CDR3 DNA is retained, 42 bases long and in frame from the first base. The germline V gene sets CDR1 to ENHRY and CDR2 to SYGVKD. The sequence joins TRBV10-3 to TRBJ2-5, with the D gene tentatively TRBD1 or TRBD2, based on 5 matching bases in each. Sample acquisition took place from a patient given preoperative chemotherapy. The receptor was derived from a human donor with esophageal squamous cell carcinoma. The donor label of this sample is uncertain. The CDR3 protein sequence reads: CAGTGARGPETQYF. The sequence in DNA is TGTGCGGGCACTGGGGCTCGGGGCCCAGAGACCCAGTATTTC.